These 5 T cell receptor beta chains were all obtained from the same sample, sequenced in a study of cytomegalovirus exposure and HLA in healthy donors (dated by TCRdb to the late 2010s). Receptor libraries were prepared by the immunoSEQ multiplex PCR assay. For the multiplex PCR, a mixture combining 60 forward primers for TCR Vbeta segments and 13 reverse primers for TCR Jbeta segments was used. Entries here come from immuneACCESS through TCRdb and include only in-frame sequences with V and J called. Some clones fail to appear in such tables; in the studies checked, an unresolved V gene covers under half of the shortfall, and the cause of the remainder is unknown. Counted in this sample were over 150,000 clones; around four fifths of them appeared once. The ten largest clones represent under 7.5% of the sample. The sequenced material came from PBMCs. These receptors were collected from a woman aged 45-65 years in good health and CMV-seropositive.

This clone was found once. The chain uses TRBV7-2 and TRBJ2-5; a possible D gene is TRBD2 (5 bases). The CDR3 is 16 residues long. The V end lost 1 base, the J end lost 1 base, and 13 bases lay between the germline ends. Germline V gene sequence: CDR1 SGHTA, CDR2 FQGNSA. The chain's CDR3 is CASSLGGSRTQETQYF. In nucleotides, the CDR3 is TGTGCCAGCAGCTTAGGAGGGTCCCGGACCCAAGAGACCCAGTACTTC.

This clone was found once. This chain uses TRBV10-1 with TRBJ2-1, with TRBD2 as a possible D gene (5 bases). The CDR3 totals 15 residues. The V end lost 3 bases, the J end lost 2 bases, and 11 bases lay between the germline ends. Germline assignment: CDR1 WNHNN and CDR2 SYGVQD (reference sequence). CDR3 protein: CASSDERNTYNEQFF. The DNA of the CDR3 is TGCGCCAGCAGTGACGAGCGGAATACCTACAATGAGCAGTTCTTC.

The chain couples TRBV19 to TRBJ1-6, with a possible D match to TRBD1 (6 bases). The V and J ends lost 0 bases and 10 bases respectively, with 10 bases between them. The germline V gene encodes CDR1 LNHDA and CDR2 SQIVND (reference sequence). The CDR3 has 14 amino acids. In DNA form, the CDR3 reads TGTGCCAGTAGTATAGAGGGGGCGAAGTCACCCCTCCACTTT. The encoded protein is CASSIEGAKSPLHF.

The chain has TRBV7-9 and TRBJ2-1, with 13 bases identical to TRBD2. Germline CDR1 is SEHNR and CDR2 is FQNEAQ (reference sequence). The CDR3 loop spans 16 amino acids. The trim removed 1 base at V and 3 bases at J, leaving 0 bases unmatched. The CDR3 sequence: CASSLGTSGSYNEQFF. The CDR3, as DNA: TGTGCCAGCAGCTTAGGGACTAGCGGGAGCTACAATGAGCAGTTCTTC.

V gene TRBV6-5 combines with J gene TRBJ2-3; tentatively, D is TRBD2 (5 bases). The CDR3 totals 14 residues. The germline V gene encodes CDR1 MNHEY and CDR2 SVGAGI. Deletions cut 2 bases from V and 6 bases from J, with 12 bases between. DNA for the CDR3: TGTGCCAGCAGTTACGAGGGCCCGCCGGATACGCAGTATTTT. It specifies CASSYEGPPDTQYF.